This TCR beta chain was retrieved from a study of T cells after yellow fever vaccination. Germline CDR1 MGHDK, CDR2 SYGVNS. The ends were cut back, 0 bases at V and 3 bases at J, with 9 bases in the middle. This CDR3 comprises 14 residues. One entry per CDR3 protein results from TCRdb running MiXCR on the 5' RACE reads. This sample has under 400,000 distinct CDR3 sequences, with roughly 12% found just once. This clonotype originated in a young man who received the YFV17D yellow fever vaccine. V gene TRBV25-1 combines with J gene TRBJ2-7, with D maybe TRBD1 (5 bases). Material: PBMCs, obtained on the day of the first yellow fever vaccination. CDR3 in DNA: TGTGCCAGCAGTGAATACAGGGTCCACTACGAGCAGTACGTC. Translating it yields CASSEYRVHYEQYV.